The T cell receptor (beta chain) described here comes from a study of shared clonotypes between healthy human individuals. It was CD45RO-negative cells, positively selected for CCR7, that made up naive CD8 cells, with terminally differentiated effector memory CD45RA+ cells excluded. The CDR3 runs to 13 residues. Germline V lookup: CDR1 MDHEN, CDR2 SYDVKM. The V end was cut by 8 bases, the J end by 1 base, with 12 bases between. TCRdb's table, derived via immunoSEQ multiplex PCR, lists solely in-frame clones and lacks some. The repertoire holds around 650,000 clones, with about 95% as singletons. The source material was naive CD8+ T cells sorted from blood. The rearrangement links TRBV28 to TRBJ2-7; D is unclear. This sequence originates from a young woman in good health. As DNA, the CDR3 is TGTGCCAGCTATCCCGCGGAATCCTACGAGCAGTACTTC. It is translated as CASYPAESYEQYF.